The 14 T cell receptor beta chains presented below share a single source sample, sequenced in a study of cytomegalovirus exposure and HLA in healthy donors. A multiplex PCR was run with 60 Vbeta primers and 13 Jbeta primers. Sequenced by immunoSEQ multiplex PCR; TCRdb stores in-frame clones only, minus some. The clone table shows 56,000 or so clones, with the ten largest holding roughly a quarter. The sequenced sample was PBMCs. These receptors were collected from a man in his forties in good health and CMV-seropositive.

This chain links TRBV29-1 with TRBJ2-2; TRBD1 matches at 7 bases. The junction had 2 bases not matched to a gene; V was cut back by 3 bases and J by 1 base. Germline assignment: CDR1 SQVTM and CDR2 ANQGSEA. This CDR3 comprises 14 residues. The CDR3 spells CSVEGQRNTGELFF. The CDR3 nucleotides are TGCAGCGTTGAGGGACAGAGGAACACCGGGGAGCTGTTTTTT.

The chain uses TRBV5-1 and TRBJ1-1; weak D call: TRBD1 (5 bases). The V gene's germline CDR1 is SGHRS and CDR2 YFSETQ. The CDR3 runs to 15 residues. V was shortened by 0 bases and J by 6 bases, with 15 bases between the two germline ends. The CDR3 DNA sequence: TGCGCCAGCAGCTTGGGACAGACGTGGGGCTCTGAAGCTTTCTTT. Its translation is CASSLGQTWGSEAFF.

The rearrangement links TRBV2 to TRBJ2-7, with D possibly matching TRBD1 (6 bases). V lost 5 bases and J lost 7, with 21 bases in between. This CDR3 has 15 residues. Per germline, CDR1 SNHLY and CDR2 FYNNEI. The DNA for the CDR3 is TGTGCCAGCAGTCCCGACTCACAGGGTTTCGGGGAGCAGTACTTC. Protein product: CASSPDSQGFGEQYF.

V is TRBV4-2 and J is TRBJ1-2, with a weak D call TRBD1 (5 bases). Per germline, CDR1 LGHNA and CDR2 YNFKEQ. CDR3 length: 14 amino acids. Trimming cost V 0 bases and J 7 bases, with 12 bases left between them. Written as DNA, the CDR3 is TGTGCCAGCAGCCAAGATTTCAGGGCCGGTGGCTACACCTTC. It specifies CASSQDFRAGGYTF.

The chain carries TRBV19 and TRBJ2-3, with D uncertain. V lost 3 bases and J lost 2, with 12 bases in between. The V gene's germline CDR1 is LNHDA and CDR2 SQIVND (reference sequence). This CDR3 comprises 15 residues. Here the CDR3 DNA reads TGTGCCAGTAGTATGGTACTACCCCACACAGATACGCAGTATTTT. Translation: CASSMVLPHTDTQYF.

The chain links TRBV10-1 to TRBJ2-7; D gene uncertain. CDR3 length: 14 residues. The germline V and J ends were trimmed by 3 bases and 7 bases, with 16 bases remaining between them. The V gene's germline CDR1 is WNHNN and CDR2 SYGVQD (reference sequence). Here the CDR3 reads CASSESRGAREQYF. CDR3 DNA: TGCGCCAGCAGTGAAAGCAGAGGAGCGCGAGAGCAGTACTTC.

The CDR3 here is CASSSPGGGETQYF. The CDR3, as DNA: TGTGCCAGCAGCTCCCCCGGGGGTGGGGAGACCCAGTACTTC. The rearrangement links TRBV5-4 to TRBJ2-5; the D gene is possibly TRBD2 (6 bases). Germline assignment: CDR1 SGHNT and CDR2 YYREEE (reference sequence). The ends were cut back, 3 bases at V and 5 bases at J, with 14 bases in the middle. The CDR3 totals 14 residues.

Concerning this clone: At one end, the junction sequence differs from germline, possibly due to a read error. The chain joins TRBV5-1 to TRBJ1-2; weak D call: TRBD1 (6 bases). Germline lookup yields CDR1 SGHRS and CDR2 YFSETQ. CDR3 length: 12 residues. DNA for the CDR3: TGCGCCAACAGCCACGGACAGTCTGGCTACACCTTC. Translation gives CANSHGQSGYTF.

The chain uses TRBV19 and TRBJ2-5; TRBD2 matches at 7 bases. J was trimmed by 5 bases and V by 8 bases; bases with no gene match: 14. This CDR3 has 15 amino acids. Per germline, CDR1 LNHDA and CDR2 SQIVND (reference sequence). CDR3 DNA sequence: TGTGCCAGTTCCCAGGCCGGGGGAGGGTTGGAGACCCAGTACTTC. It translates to CASSQAGGGLETQYF.

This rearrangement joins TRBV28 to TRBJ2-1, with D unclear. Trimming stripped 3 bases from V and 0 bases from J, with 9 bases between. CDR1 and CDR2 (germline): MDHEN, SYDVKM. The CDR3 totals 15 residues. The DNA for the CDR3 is TGTGCCAGCAGTTTCGCGGCGAGCTCCTACAATGAGCAGTTCTTC. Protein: CASSFAASSYNEQFF.

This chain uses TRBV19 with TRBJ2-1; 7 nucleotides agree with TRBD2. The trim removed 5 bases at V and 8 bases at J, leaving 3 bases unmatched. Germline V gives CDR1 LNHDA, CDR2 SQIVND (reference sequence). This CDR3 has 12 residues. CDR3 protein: CASSWEGDEQFF. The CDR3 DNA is TGTGCCAGTAGTTGGGAGGGCGATGAGCAGTTCTTC.

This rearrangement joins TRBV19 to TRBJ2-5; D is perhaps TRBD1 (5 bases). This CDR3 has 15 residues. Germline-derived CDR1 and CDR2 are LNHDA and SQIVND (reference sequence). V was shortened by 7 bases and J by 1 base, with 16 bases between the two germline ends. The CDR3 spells CASKGQGPIQETQYF. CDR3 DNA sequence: TGTGCCAGTAAAGGGCAGGGTCCAATCCAAGAGACCCAGTACTTC.

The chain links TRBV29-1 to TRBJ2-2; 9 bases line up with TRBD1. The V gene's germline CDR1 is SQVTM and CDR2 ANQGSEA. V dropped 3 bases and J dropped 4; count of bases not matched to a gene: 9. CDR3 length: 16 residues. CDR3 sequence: CSVEDRGAGLTGELFF. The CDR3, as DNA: TGCAGCGTTGAGGACAGGGGCGCGGGGCTCACCGGGGAGCTGTTTTTT.

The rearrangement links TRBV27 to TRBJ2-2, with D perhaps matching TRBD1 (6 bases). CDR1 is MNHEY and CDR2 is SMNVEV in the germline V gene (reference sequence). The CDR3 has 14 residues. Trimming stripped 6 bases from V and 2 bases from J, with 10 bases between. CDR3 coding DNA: TGTGCCAGCAGACCGGGACAAAACACCGGGGAGCTGTTTTTT. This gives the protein CASRPGQNTGELFF.